This T cell receptor beta chain was sequenced for a study of blood T cell repertoires in COVID-19. Study information: The samples span acute and convalescent COVID-19 from the United States, Italy and Spain. In each case, the material was cDNA or gDNA derived from T cells, B-cell-depleted T cells, or PBMCs.

It was during active infection that Seattle patients were enrolled and then longitudinally followed. Original methodology: From reference gene primer amplification, estimates of nucleated cell counts were derived. Generated by immunoSEQ multiplex PCR, the TCRdb table keeps only in-frame clones and is missing some. Clonal size and the V and J genes are those of that table, whereas D and trimming came from the DNA. The table includes more than 250,000 clones, around 88% detected once. The V and J ends lost 0 bases and 3 bases, in that order; junction bases with no gene match: 4. This CDR3 region has 16 residues. From germline, CDR1 is SGHRS and CDR2 YFSETQ.

This clonotype originated in a woman aged 25 to 39 with COVID-19, enrolled during active disease. The specimen was peripheral blood. This rearrangement joins TRBV5-1 to TRBJ2-3; 10 nucleotides match TRBD2. CDR3 protein: CASSLGSSGGTDTQYF. The CDR3 bases are TGCGCCAGCAGCTTGGGTTCTAGCGGGGGTACAGATACGCAGTATTTT.